This TCR beta chain emerged from a study of T cell responses to AZD1222 COVID-19 vaccine. Germline-derived CDR1 and CDR2 are MNHNS and SASEGT. The CDR3 consists of 15 residues. V lost 0 bases to trimming and J lost 5 bases, with 13 bases between them. This clone came up a few times. Its matching antigen is unknown. Points from the study as a whole: Elevations in Spike-specific TCR breadth and depth followed administration of two AZD1222 doses.

Using immunoSEQ multiplex PCR, the repertoire was profiled, and TCRdb retains in-frame clones only, with some absent. The repertoire consists of about 150,000 clones, with about nine tenths occurring once and the leading ten covering less than 2%. The chain recombines TRBV6-1 with TRBJ1-2; no reliable D call. The source of this sequence is an adult in good health. Material: peripheral blood, obtained on day 0 of AZD1222 vaccination. The CDR3 here is CASSEAADGGYGYTF. The DNA of the CDR3 is TGTGCCAGCAGTGAAGCAGCCGACGGAGGGTATGGCTACACCTTC.